This TCR beta chain derives from a study of blood T cell repertoires in COVID-19. Study overall: There were acute and convalescent COVID-19 samples, and they came from the United States, Italy and Spain. PBMCs, B-cell-depleted T cells, or T cells were the source of the cDNA or gDNA that made up the material.

Measured with immunoSEQ multiplex PCR; TCRdb has only the in-frame clones, and not every one. The sample has roughly 200,000 clones, roughly 86% seen once; the top ten hold 4.5% to 6.5%. Everyone who took part was roughly 18 to 89 years old, and they came from about 23 US areas. Cohorts were determined from participant-reported clinical history. CDR1 and CDR2 from the germline V gene are SEHNR and FQNEAQ (reference sequence). This CDR3 has 15 residues. V shed 3 bases, J shed 7 bases, and the junction held 9 bases outside the gene matches. Sequences were obtained from PBMCs or T cells enriched from blood (not recorded which). V usage is TRBV7-9 and J usage is TRBJ2-1, with 7 bases fitting TRBD2. The clonotype comes from a man aged 40-50 years with acute COVID-19. The CDR3 DNA reads TGTGCCAGCAGCTTCATGGCGGGAGAGAGGAATGAGCAGTTCTTC. It is translated as CASSFMAGERNEQFF.